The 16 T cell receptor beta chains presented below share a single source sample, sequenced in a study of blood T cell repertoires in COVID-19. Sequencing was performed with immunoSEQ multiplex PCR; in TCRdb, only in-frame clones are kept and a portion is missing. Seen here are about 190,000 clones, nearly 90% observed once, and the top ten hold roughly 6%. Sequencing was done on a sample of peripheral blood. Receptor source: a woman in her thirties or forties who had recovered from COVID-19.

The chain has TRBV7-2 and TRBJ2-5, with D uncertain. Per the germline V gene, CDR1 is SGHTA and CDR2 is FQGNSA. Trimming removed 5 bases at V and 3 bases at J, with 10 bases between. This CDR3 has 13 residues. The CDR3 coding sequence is TGTGCCAGCAGCGAACCTAATGAAGAGACCCAGTACTTC. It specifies CASSEPNEETQYF.

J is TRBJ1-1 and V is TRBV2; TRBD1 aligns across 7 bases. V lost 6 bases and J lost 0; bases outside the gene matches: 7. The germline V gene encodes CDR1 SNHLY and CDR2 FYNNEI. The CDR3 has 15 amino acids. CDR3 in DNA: TGTGCCAGCAGCGCTCAGGGGGAGCTGAACACTGAAGCTTTCTTT. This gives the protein CASSAQGELNTEAFF.

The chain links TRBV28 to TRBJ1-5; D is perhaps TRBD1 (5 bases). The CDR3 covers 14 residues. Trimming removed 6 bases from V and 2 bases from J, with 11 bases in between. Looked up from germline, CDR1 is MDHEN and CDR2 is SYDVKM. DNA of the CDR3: TGTGCCAGCAGCCAGGGTCTGGGCAATCAGCCCCAGCATTTT. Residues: CASSQGLGNQPQHF.

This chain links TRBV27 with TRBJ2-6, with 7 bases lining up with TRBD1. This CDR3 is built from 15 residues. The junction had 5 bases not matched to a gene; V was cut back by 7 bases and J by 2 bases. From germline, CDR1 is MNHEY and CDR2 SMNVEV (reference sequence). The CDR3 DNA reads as TGTGCCAGCACCGACAGGGCGACTGGGGCCAACGTCCTGACTTTC. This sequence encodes CASTDRATGANVLTF.

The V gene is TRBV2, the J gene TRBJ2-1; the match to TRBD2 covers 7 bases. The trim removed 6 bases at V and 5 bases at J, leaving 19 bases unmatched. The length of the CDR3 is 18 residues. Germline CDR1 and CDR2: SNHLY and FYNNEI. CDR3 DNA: TGTGCCAGCAGGTTATATGGTGGCGGGAGCGCTTTCCACAATGAGCAGTTCTTC. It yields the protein CASRLYGGGSAFHNEQFF. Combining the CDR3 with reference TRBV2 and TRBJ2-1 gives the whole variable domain EPEVTQTPSHQVTQMGQEVILRCVPISNHLYFYWYRQILGQKVEFLVSFYNNEISEKSEIFDDQFSVERPDGSNFTLKIRSTKLEDSAMYFCASRLYGGGSAFHNEQFFGPGTRLTVL.

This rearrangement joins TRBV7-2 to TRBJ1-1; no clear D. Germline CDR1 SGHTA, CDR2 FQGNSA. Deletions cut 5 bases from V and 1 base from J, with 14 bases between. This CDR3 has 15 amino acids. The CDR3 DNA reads TGTGCCAGCAGCGTCTCCCACGAGGCGAACACTGAAGCTTTCTTT. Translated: CASSVSHEANTEAFF.

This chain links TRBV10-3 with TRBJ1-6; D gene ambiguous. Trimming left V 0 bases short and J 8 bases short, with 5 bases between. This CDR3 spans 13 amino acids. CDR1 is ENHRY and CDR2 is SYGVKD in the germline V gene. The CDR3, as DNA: TGTGCCATCAGTGAGTCCCAGGATTCACCCCTCCACTTT. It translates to CAISESQDSPLHF.

In DNA, the CDR3 is TGTGCCAGCAGCCAAGGACAGGCCGCTGACTACACCTTC. Encoded protein: CASSQGQAADYTF. The V gene is TRBV3-1 (or the pseudogene TRBV3-2), the J gene TRBJ1-2, with a weak D call TRBD1 (6 bases). The CDR3 is 13 amino acids. V lost 1 base to trimming and J lost 10 bases, with 13 bases between them. Germline CDR1 LGHDT, CDR2 YNNKEL (reference sequence).

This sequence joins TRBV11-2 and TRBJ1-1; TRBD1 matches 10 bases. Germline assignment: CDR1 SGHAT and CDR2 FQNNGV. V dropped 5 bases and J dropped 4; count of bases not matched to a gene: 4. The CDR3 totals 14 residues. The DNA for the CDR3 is TGTGCCAGCAGCACGGACAGGGGGAGCACTGAAGCTTTCTTT. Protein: CASSTDRGSTEAFF.

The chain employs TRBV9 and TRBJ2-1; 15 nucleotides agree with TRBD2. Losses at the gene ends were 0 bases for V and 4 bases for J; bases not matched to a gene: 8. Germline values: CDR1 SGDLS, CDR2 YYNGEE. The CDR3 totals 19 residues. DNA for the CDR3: TGTGCCAGCAGCGTAGCTTATGCCGGACTAGCGGGAGGGTACAATGAGCAGTTCTTC. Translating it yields CASSVAYAGLAGGYNEQFF.

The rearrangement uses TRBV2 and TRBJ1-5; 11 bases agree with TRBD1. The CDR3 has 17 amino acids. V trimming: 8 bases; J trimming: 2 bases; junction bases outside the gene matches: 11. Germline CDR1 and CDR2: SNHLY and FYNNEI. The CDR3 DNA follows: TGTGCCAGCCAATTCGGGACAGGGGGAGTTGGCAATCAGCCCCAGCATTTT. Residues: CASQFGTGGVGNQPQHF.

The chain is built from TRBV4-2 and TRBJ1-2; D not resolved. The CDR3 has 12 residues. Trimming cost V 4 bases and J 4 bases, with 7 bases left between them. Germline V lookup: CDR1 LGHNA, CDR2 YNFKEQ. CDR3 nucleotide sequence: TGTGCCAGCAGCCCGACTGGCTATGGCTACACCTTC. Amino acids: CASSPTGYGYTF.

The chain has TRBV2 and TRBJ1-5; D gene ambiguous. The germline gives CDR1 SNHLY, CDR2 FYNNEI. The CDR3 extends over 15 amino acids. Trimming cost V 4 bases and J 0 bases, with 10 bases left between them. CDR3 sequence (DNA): TGTGCCAGCAGTGGGCAGAGCGTTAGCAATCAGCCCCAGCATTTT. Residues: CASSGQSVSNQPQHF. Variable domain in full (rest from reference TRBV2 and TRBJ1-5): EPEVTQTPSHQVTQMGQEVILRCVPISNHLYFYWYRQILGQKVEFLVSFYNNEISEKSEIFDDQFSVERPDGSNFTLKIRSTKLEDSAMYFCASSGQSVSNQPQHFGDGTRLSIL.

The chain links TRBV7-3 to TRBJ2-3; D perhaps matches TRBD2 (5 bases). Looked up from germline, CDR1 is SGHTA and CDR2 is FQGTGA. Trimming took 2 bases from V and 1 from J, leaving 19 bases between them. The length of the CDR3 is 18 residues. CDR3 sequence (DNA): TGTGCCAGCAGCTTATCCCCAGTCGGGGTCTCAGGCACAGATACGCAGTATTTT. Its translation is CASSLSPVGVSGTDTQYF.

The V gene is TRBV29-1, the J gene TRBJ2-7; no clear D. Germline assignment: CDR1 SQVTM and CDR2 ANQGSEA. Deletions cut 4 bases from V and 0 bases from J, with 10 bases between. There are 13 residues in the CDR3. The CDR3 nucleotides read TGCAGCGTTGGTCCCAGTCGCTCCTACGAGCAGTACTTC. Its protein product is CSVGPSRSYEQYF.

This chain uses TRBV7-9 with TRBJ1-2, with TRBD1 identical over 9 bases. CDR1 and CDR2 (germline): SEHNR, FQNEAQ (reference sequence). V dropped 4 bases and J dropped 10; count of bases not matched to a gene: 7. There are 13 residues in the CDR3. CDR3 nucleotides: TGTGCCAGCAGCTGGAGGGACAGGGCAAACTACACCTTC. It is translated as CASSWRDRANYTF.